This TCR beta chain comes out of a study of T cell changes during pregnancy in multiple sclerosis. Germline-derived CDR1 and CDR2 are SGHVS and FNYEAQ. This CDR3 is 13 amino acids long. Trimming took 3 bases from V and 1 from J, leaving 6 bases between them. A few counts support this clone. Using immunoSEQ multiplex PCR, the repertoire was profiled, and TCRdb retains in-frame clones only, with some absent. The table has 58,000 or so clones, about 90% seen once; the top ten hold 2.3%. This clonotype was sampled from a female donor with multiple sclerosis, enrolled in a pregnancy study. The J gene is TRBJ1-1, the V gene TRBV7-6; D is undetermined. The specimen comprised peripheral blood, sampled in the first trimester of pregnancy. The CDR3 nucleotides are TGTGCCAGCAGCTTTCCAGGGAACACTGAAGCTTTCTTT. It translates to CASSFPGNTEAFF.